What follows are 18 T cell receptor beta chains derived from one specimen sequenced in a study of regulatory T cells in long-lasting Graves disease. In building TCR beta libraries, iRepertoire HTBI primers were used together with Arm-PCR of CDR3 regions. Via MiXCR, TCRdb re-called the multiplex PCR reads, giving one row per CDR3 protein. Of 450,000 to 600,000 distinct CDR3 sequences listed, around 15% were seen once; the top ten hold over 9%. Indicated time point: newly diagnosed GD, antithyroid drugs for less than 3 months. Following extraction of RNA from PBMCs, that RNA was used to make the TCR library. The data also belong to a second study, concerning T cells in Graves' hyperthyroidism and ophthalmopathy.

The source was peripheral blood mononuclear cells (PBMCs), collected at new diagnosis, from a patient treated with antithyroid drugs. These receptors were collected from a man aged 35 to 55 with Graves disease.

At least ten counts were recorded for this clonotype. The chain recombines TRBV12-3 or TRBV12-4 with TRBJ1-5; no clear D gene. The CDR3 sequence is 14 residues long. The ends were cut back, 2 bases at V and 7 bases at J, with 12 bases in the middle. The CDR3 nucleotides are TGTGCCAGCAGTTTACGACTCCGTGGGCAGCCCCAGCATTTT. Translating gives CASSLRLRGQPQHF.

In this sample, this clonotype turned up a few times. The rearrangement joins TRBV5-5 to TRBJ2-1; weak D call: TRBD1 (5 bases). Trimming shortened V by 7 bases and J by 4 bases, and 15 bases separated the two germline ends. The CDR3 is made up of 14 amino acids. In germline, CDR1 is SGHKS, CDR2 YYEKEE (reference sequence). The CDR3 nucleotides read TGTGCCAGCCCAAGCAAAGGGGCATACAATGAGCAGTTCTTC. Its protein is CASPSKGAYNEQFF.

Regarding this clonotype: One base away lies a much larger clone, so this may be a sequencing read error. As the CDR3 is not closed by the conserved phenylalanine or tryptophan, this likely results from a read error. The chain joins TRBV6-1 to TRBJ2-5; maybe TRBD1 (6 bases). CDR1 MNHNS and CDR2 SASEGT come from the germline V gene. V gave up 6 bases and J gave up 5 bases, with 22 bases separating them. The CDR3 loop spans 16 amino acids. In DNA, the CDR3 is TGTGCCAGCAGCATACTGGGCTCACAGGGAACTGAGACCCAGTACTCC. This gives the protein CASSILGSQGTETQYS.

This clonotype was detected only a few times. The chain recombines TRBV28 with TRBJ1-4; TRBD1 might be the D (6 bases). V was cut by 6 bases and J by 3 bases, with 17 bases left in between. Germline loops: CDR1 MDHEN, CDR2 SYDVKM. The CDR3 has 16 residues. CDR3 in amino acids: CASRLKGVFPNEKLFF. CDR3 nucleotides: TGTGCCAGCAGATTGAAGGGGGTATTTCCTAATGAAAAACTGTTTTTT.

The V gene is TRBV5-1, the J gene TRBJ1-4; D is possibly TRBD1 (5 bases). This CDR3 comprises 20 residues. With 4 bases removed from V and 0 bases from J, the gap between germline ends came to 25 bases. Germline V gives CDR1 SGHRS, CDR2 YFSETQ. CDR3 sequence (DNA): TGCGCCAGCAGCCCGCGAGGGGCTATATCTCCCCAAACAACTAATGAAAAACTGTTTTTT. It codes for CASSPRGAISPQTTNEKLFF.

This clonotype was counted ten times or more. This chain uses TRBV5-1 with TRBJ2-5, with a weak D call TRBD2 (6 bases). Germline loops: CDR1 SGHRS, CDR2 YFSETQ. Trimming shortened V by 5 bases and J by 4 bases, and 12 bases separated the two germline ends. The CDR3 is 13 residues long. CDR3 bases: TGCGCCAGCAGGATGGAGGGCGGAGAGACCCAGTACTTC. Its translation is CASRMEGGETQYF.

CDR3 sequence reads: CASTSGTSGSVNNEQFF. CDR3 in DNA: TGTGCCAGCACTTCCGGGACTAGCGGGAGTGTCAACAATGAGCAGTTCTTC. The genes are TRBV7-9 and TRBJ2-1, with TRBD2 matching over 14 bases. The CDR3 is 17 residues long. The germline V gene has CDR1 SEHNR and CDR2 FQNEAQ (reference sequence). Germline trimming cut 7 bases from V and 5 bases from J; bases unmatched to any gene: 10.

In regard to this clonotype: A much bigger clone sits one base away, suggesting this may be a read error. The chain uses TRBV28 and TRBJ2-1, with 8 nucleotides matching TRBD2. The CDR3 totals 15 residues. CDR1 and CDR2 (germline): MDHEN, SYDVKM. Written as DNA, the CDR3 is TGTGCCAGCAGTAAAAGCGGGAGAACGGAAAATGAGCAGCTCTTC. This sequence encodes CASSKSGRTENEQLF.

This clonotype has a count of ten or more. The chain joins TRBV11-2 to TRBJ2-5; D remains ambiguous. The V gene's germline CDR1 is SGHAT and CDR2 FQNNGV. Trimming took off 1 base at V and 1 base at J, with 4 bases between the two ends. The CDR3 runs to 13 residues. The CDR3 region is CASSLVTQETQYF. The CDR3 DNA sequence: TGTGCCAGCAGCTTAGTTACCCAAGAGACCCAGTACTTC.

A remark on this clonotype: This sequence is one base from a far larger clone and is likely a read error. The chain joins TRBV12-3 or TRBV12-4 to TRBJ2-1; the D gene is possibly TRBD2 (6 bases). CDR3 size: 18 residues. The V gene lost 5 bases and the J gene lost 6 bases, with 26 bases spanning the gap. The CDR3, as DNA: TGTGCCAGCAGTGTTTGGTCGGGGACTCTCACTCTCTGCAATGAGCAGTTCTTC. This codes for CASSVWSGTLTLCNEQFF.

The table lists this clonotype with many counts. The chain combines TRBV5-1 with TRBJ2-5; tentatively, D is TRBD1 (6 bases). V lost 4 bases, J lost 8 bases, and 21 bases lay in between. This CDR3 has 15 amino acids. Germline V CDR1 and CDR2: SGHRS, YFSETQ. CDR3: CASSVTQTGQGTQYF. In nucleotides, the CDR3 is TGCGCCAGCAGCGTTACGCAGACAGGCCAGGGAACCCAGTACTTC.

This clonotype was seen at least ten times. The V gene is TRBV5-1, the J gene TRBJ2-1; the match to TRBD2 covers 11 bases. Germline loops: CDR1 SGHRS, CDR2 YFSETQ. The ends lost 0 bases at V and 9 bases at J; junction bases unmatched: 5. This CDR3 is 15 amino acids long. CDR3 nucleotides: TGCGCCAGCAGCTTGGCGGCTAGCGGGAGGACTGAGCAGTTCTTC. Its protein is CASSLAASGRTEQFF.

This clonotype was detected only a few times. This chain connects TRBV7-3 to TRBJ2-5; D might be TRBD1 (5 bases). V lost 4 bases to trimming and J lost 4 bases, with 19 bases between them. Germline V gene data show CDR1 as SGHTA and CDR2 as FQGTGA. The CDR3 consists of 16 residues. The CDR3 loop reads CASSSFSRQSLETQYF. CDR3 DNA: TGTGCCAGCAGCTCCTTTTCCCGACAGTCTTTAGAGACCCAGTACTTC.

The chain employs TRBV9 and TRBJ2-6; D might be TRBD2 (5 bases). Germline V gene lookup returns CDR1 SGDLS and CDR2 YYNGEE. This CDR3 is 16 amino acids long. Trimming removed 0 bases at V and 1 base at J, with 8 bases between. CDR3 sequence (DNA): TGTGCCAGCAGCGTAGGAACGGGGTCTGGGGCCAACGTCCTGACTTTC. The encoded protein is CASSVGTGSGANVLTF.

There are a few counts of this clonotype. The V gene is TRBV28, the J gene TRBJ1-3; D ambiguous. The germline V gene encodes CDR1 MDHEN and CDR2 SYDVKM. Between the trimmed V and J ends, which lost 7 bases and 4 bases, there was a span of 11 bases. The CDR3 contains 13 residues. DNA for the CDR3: TGTGCCAGCAAGTCCCCGGCAGGAAACACCATATATTTT. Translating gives CASKSPAGNTIYF.

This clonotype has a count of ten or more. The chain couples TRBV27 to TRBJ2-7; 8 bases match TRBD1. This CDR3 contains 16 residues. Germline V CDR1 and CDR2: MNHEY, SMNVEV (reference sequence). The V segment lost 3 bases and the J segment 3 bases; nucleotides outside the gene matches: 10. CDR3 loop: CASSFSTGTGYYEQYF. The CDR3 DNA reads TGTGCCAGCAGTTTCTCTACCGGGACAGGCTACTACGAGCAGTACTTC.

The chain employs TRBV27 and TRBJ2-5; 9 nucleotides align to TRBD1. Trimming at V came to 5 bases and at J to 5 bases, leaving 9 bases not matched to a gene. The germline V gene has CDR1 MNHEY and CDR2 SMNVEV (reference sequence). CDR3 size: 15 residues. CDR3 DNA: TGTGCCAGCAGTACCCCGGGACAGGGTAGCGAGACCCAGTACTTC. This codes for CASSTPGQGSETQYF.

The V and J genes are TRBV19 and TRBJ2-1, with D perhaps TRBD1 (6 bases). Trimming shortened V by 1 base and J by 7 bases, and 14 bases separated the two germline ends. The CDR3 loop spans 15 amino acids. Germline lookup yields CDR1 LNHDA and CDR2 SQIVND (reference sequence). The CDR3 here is CASSIVSGQGNEQFF. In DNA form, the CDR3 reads TGTGCCAGTAGTATAGTCTCAGGGCAGGGGAATGAGCAGTTCTTC.